Listed here are 20 T cell receptor beta chains from one sample, sequenced in a study of blood T cells in healthy people across ages. A second roughly 6 to 12 cycle PCR used barcoded and J-beta primers. TCRdb re-called the 5' RACE reads through MiXCR, storing one row per CDR3 protein. The repertoire holds 1.5 million to 2 million distinct CDR3 sequences, 28% seen once, with 7.7% in the top ten. The sequenced sample consisted of blood. All receptors derive from a woman younger than 45 in good health.

This clonotype was seen just once. J is TRBJ2-7 and V is TRBV19; 9 bases map to TRBD1. Germline assignment: CDR1 LNHDA and CDR2 SQIVND (reference sequence). The V and J ends lost 8 bases and 5 bases, in that order; junction bases with no gene match: 10. This CDR3 is 14 amino acids long. The DNA for the CDR3 is TGTGCCAGTCTTCAGCGGGACAGGGTTGACGAGCAGTACTTC. Translated, it gives CASLQRDRVDEQYF.

This clonotype came up many times. The chain employs TRBV5-1 and TRBJ2-7; D could derive from TRBD1 or TRBD2 (5 bases each). In germline, CDR1 is SGHRS, CDR2 YFSETQ. The V end lost 0 bases, the J end lost 6 bases, and 7 bases lay between the germline ends. The CDR3 runs 12 residues. The CDR3 nucleotides read TGCGCCAGCAGCTTGGGGGACCGCGAGCAGTACTTC. Translated, it gives CASSLGDREQYF.

There are many counts of this clonotype. J is TRBJ1-2 and V is TRBV29-1; 10 nucleotides agree with TRBD1. This CDR3 comprises 13 residues. V trimming: 7 bases; J trimming: 8 bases; junction bases outside the gene matches: 10. Germline CDR1 SQVTM, CDR2 ANQGSEA. The CDR3 loop is CSATGTGDRGYTF. The DNA of the CDR3 is TGCAGCGCTACCGGGACAGGGGATCGGGGCTACACCTTC.

This clonotype was found a few times. The chain joins TRBV4-1 to TRBJ2-2; the D gene is possibly TRBD2 (5 bases). Germline CDR1 MGHRA, CDR2 YSYEKL. V lost 1 base to trimming and J lost 4 bases, with 7 bases between them. The CDR3 sequence is 14 residues long. CDR3 in DNA: TGCGCCAGCAGCCAAGTGGGAGCCACCGGGGAGCTGTTTTTT. Encoded protein: CASSQVGATGELFF.

This clonotype was seen ten or more times. This sequence joins TRBV7-2 and TRBJ1-5; maybe TRBD1 (6 bases). Deletions cut 6 bases from V and 4 bases from J, with 13 bases between. The CDR3 covers 14 residues. The germline V gene encodes CDR1 SGHTA and CDR2 FQGNSA. The CDR3 DNA is TGTGCCAGCAGTTTACGGGGGCCAAATCAGCCCCAGCATTTT. Protein product: CASSLRGPNQPQHF. Drawing the rest from reference TRBV7-2 and TRBJ1-5, the complete variable domain is GAGVSQSPSNKVTEKGKDVELRCDPISGHTALYWYRQSLGQGLEFLIYFQGNSAPDKSGLPSDRFSAERTGGSVSTLTIQRTQQEDSAVYLCASSLRGPNQPQHFGDGTRLSIL.

The rearrangement uses TRBV6-2 or TRBV6-3 and TRBJ2-1, with 11 positions matching TRBD2. CDR1 is MNHEY, CDR2 SVGEGT, per germline. With 1 base clipped from V and 5 bases from J, the junction kept 7 bases outside the gene matches. CDR3 size: 17 residues. As DNA, the CDR3 is TGTGCCAGCAGTTACTACCGGACTAGCGGGCGGCACAATGAGCAGTTCTTC. Protein product: CASSYYRTSGRHNEQFF.

This clonotype has a count of ten or more. The CDR3 DNA is TGTGCCAGCAGTGACCAAACTAGCGGCGCCTACGAGCAGTACTTC. It specifies CASSDQTSGAYEQYF. The chain recombines TRBV25-1 with TRBJ2-7; 8 bases agree with TRBD2. The junction had 6 bases not matched to a gene; V was cut back by 3 bases and J by 2 bases. The CDR3 has 15 amino acids. The V gene's germline CDR1 is MGHDK and CDR2 SYGVNS.

On this clonotype itself: One end of the junction varies from germline; a read error may be responsible. CDR3 residues: CASRTPGASVNTIYF. The CDR3 DNA sequence: TGTGCCAGCAGAACGCCAGGGGCATCTGTAAACACCATATATTTT. V gene TRBV6-6 combines with J gene TRBJ1-3, with D possibly matching TRBD1 (6 bases). This CDR3 region has 15 residues. CDR1 and CDR2 (germline): MNHNY, SVGAGI (reference sequence).

This chain links TRBV9 with TRBJ2-5; a weak D match, TRBD1 (6 bases). The CDR3 is 14 amino acids. Germline loops: CDR1 SGDLS, CDR2 YYNGEE. Trimming pared 6 bases from V and 4 bases from J, leaving 16 bases between. CDR3 sequence reads: CASNLQGSGETQYF. Here the CDR3 DNA reads TGTGCCAGCAACCTACAGGGAAGTGGAGAGACCCAGTACTTC.

This clonotype was seen only a few times. The chain employs TRBV4-2 and TRBJ2-5; 10 bases line up with TRBD2. The length of the CDR3 is 16 residues. Germline V gene lookup returns CDR1 LGHNA and CDR2 YNFKEQ. The J segment lost 5 bases and the V segment lost 0 bases, leaving 6 bases of the junction unmatched. The CDR3 DNA sequence: TGTGCCAGCAGCCAAGAGAGACTAGCGGGTTGGGAGACCCAGTACTTC. It specifies CASSQERLAGWETQYF.

This clonotype was observed a few times. The V call is TRBV4-1, the J call TRBJ1-5; D remains ambiguous. CDR3 length equals 13 residues. Trimming stripped 3 bases from V and 5 bases from J, with 8 bases between. Germline CDR1 MGHRA, CDR2 YSYEKL. The chain's CDR3 is CASSQSIDQPQHF. The CDR3 DNA is TGCGCCAGCAGCCAGTCAATAGATCAGCCCCAGCATTTT.

The chain is built from TRBV5-5 and TRBJ2-3; D perhaps matches TRBD2 (5 bases). V shed 2 bases and J shed 0 bases, with 16 bases lying between them. CDR1 and CDR2 from the germline V gene are SGHKS and YYEKEE (reference sequence). CDR3 length: 17 amino acids. The CDR3 sequence: CASSFRGTPSSTDTQYF. Here the CDR3 DNA reads TGTGCCAGCAGCTTCCGGGGTACACCTTCTAGCACAGATACGCAGTATTTT.

Comment on this clonotype: The limits of the CDR3 on the DNA are not certain, so only TCRdb's listed CDR3 is given. The CDR3 sequence is CASSKMGRGYGCTF. The rearrangement joins TRBV21-1 to TRBJ1-2; the table's TRBD1 call for D was not verified on the DNA. TRBV21-1 is labeled a pseudogene. The CDR3 is made up of 14 amino acids, end residues included.

V is TRBV7-3 and J is TRBJ2-1, with 7 bases lining up with TRBD1. Trimming removed 5 bases from V and 6 bases from J; junction bases left unmatched: 10. CDR3 length equals 15 residues. Germline V CDR1 and CDR2: SGHTA, FQGTGA. CDR3 residues: CASSQGESKVNEQFF. In DNA form, the CDR3 reads TGTGCCAGCAGCCAGGGGGAGTCCAAGGTCAATGAGCAGTTCTTC.

In this sample, this clonotype turned up many times. The chain employs TRBV10-2 and TRBJ2-7; a weak D match, TRBD1 (6 bases). The CDR3 covers 13 residues. Trimming shortened V by 4 bases and J by 9 bases, and 16 bases separated the two germline ends. The germline V gene has CDR1 WSHSY and CDR2 SAAADI. CDR3 sequence reads: CASSAGQTSGQYF. The CDR3 bases are TGCGCCAGCAGTGCCGGACAGACCAGCGGGCAGTACTTC.

This clonotype was counted only a few times. The chain has TRBV4-1 and TRBJ2-3, with 13 bases that match TRBD2. Germline V lookup: CDR1 MGHRA, CDR2 YSYEKL. The CDR3 consists of 16 residues. The ends lost 3 bases at V and 4 bases at J; junction bases unmatched: 4. For the CDR3, the DNA is TGCGCCAGCAGCCAGGTACTAGCGGGGGGGCCAGATACGCAGTATTTT. It codes for CASSQVLAGGPDTQYF.

V usage is TRBV20-1 and J usage is TRBJ2-2, with D perhaps assigned TRBD1 or TRBD2 (5 bases each). CDR1 and CDR2 (germline): DFQATT, SNEGSKA (reference sequence). V lost 6 bases to trimming and J lost 0 bases, with 11 bases between them. The CDR3 loop spans 14 amino acids. This CDR3 reads CSAWGTANTGELFF. CDR3 DNA sequence: TGCAGTGCATGGGGGACGGCGAACACCGGGGAGCTGTTTTTT.

This clonotype came up a few times. The chain couples TRBV12-3 or TRBV12-4 to TRBJ2-2; 8 bases match TRBD2. This CDR3 contains 17 residues. The J segment lost 2 bases and the V segment lost 1 base, leaving 6 bases of the junction unmatched. The CDR3 is CASSLVRRGVNTGELFF. The DNA for the CDR3 is TGTGCCAGCAGTTTAGTGCGGCGGGGGGTTAACACCGGGGAGCTGTTTTTT.

In DNA, the CDR3 is TGTGCCAGCAGCCAATCAGACAGGGGCGTTATTAATGAAAAACTGTTTTTT. Translated, it gives CASSQSDRGVINEKLFF. The chain combines TRBV3-1 with TRBJ1-4, with TRBD1 identical over 8 bases. Germline assignment: CDR1 LGHDT and CDR2 YNNKEL (reference sequence). There are 17 residues in the CDR3. Losses at the gene ends were 2 bases for V and 4 bases for J; bases not matched to a gene: 9.

This clonotype was seen a handful of times. The chain recombines TRBV5-1 with TRBJ2-3; D is possibly TRBD1 (6 bases). V lost 1 base to trimming and J lost 6 bases, with 15 bases between them. The CDR3 totals 15 residues. Germline CDR1 and CDR2: SGHRS and YFSETQ. CDR3 residues: CASSLTSQRGDTQYF. The CDR3 DNA follows: TGCGCCAGCAGCTTGACGAGCCAAAGGGGGGATACGCAGTATTTT.